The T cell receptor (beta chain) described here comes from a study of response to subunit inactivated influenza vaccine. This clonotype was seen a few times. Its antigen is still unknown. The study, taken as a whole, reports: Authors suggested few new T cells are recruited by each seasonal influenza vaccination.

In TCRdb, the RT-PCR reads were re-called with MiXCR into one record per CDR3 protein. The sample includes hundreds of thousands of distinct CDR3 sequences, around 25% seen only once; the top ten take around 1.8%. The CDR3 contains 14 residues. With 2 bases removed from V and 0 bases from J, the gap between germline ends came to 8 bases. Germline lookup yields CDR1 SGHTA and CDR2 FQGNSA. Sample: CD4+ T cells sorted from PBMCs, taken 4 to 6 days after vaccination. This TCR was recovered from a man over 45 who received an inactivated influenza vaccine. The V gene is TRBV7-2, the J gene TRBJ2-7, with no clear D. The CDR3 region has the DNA TGTGCCAGCAGCTTAAGTAGTACCTCCTACGAGCAGTACTTC. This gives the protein CASSLSSTSYEQYF.